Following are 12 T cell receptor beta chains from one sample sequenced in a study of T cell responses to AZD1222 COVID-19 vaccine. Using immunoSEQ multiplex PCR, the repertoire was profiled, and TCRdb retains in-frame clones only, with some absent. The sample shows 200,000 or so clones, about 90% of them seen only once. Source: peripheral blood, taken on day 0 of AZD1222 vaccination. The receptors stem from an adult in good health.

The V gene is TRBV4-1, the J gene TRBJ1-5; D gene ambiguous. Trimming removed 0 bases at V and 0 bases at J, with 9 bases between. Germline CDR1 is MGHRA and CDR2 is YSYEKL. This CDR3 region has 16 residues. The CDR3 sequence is CASSQDLLNSNQPQHF. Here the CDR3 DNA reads TGCGCCAGCAGCCAAGATCTGCTCAATAGCAATCAGCCCCAGCATTTT.

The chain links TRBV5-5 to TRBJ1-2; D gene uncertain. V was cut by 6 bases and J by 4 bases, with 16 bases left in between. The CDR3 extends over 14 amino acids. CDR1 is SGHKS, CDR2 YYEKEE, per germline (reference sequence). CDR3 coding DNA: TGTGCCAGCACGCTTCAGGAGGACTTCTATGGCTACACCTTC. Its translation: CASTLQEDFYGYTF.

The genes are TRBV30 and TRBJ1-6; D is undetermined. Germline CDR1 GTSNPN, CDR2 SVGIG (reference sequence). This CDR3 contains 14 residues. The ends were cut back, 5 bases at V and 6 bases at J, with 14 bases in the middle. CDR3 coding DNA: TGTGCCTGGGGCAACAAGGGTCGTAATTCACCCCTCCACTTT. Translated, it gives CAWGNKGRNSPLHF.

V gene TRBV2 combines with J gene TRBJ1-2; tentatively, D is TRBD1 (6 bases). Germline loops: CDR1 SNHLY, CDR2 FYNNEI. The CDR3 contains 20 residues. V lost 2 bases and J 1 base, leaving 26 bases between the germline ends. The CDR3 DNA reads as TGTGCCAGCAGTGAATTTGATCCCCGGGACAAGGAGGGTGATAACTATGGCTACACCTTC. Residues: CASSEFDPRDKEGDNYGYTF.

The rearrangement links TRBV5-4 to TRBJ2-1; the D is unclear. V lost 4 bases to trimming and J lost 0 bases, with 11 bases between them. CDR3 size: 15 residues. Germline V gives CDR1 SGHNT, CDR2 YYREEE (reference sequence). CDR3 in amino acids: CASSPSSSSYNEQFF. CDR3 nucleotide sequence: TGTGCCAGCAGCCCATCTTCCAGCTCCTACAATGAGCAGTTCTTC.

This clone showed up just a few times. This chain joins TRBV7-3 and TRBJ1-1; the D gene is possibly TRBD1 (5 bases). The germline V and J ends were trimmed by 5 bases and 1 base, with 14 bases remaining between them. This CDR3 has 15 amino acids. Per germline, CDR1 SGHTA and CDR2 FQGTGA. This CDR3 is CASSIDSNSNTEAFF. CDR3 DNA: TGTGCCAGCAGCATCGACAGCAACTCGAACACTGAAGCTTTCTTT. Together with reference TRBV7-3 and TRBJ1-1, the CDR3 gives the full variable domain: GAGVSQTPSNKVTEKGKYVELRCDPISGHTALYWYRQSLGQGPEFLIYFQGTGAADDSGLPNDRFFAVRPEGSVSTLKIQRTERGDSAVYLCASSIDSNSNTEAFFGQGTRLTVV.

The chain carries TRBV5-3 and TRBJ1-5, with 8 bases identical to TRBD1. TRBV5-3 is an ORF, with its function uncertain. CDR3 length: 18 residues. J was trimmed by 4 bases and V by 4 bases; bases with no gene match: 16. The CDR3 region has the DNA TGTGCCAGAAGCACCGAGACAGGGGACGAGGTGGGTAATCAGCCCCAGCATTTT. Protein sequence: CARSTETGDEVGNQPQHF.

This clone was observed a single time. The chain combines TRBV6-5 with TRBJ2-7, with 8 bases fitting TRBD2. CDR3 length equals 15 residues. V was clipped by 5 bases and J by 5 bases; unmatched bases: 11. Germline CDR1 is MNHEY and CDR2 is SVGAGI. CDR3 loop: CASSIPGLVSDEQYF. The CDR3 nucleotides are TGTGCCAGCAGTATACCGGGACTAGTATCCGACGAGCAGTACTTC.

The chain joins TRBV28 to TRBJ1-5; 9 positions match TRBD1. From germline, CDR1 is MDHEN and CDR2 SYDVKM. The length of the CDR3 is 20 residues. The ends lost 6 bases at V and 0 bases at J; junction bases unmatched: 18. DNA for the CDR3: TGTGCCAGCAGCGAATTTCGACAGGGGGTTTGGGCTAATAGCAATCAGCCCCAGCATTTT. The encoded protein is CASSEFRQGVWANSNQPQHF.

In DNA form, the CDR3 reads TGTGCCAGCAGCCAAGGGCCGAGAAACAGGGGGTCTGGGGCCAACGTCCTGACTTTC. Its protein is CASSQGPRNRGSGANVLTF. The chain carries TRBV14 and TRBJ2-6; 8 bases align to TRBD1. Per the germline V gene, CDR1 is SGHDN and CDR2 is FVKESK. V lost 1 base and J lost 1; bases outside the gene matches: 9. The CDR3 sequence is 19 residues long. The full variable domain, completed using reference TRBV14 and TRBJ2-6, is EAGVTQFPSHSVIEKGQTVTLRCDPISGHDNLYWYRRVMGKEIKFLLHFVKESKQDESGMPNNRFLAERTGGTYSTLKVQPAELEDSGVYFCASSQGPRNRGSGANVLTFGAGSRLTVL.

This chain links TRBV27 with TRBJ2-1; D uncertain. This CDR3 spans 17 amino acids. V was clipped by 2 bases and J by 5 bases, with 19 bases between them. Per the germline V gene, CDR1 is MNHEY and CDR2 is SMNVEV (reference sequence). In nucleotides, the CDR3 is TGTGCCAGCAGTTTACTGGTCTCCCCACTGGGTGACAATGAGCAGTTCTTC. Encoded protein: CASSLLVSPLGDNEQFF.

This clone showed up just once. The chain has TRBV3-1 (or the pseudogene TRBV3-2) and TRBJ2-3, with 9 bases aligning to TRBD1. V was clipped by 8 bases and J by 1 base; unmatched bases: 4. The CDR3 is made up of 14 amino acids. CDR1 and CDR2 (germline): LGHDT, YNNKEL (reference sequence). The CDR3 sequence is CASRRQGGTDTQYF. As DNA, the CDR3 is TGTGCCAGCCGTCGACAGGGGGGCACAGATACGCAGTATTTT.